The 14 T cell receptor beta chains given below trace back to one sample, sequenced in a study of shared clonotypes between healthy human individuals. TCRdb's copy holds only in-frame clones and misses some; the assay was immunoSEQ multiplex PCR. The sample contains some 2,100,000 clones, about 93% of which appear only once. CD45RO-negative cells were positively selected for CCR7, leaving out terminally differentiated effector memory CD45RA+ cells. Sequenced sample: naive CD8+ T cells from PBMCs. The receptors come from a man younger than 30 in good health. Some clones in this sample may be carry-over from other donors' samples.

The genes are TRBV5-1 and TRBJ1-1; TRBD1 aligns across 12 bases. This CDR3 has 18 residues. V was pared by 0 bases and J by 1 base, with 7 bases of the junction left unmatched. From germline, CDR1 is SGHRS and CDR2 YFSETQ. Here the CDR3 reads CASSLGRGQGAQNTEAFF. CDR3 coding DNA: TGCGCCAGCAGCTTGGGGAGGGGACAGGGGGCTCAGAACACTGAAGCTTTCTTT.

The genes are TRBV7-2 and TRBJ2-1, with no clear D. Germline CDR1 reads SGHTA; CDR2 reads FQGNSA. This CDR3 has 17 residues. The V end lost 1 base, the J end lost 7 bases, and 20 bases lay between the germline ends. The CDR3 is CASSLVFYPTPLNEQFF. Written as DNA, the CDR3 is TGTGCCAGCAGCTTAGTCTTTTATCCCACGCCGCTAAATGAGCAGTTCTTC.

The chain employs TRBV11-2 and TRBJ2-5; 7 positions match TRBD1. From germline, CDR1 is SGHAT and CDR2 FQNNGV. The CDR3 has 18 residues. With V trimmed by 5 bases and J by 5 bases, 20 bases remained unmatched. The CDR3 reads CASSPGTARLQGVETQYF. For the CDR3, the DNA is TGTGCCAGCAGCCCCGGGACAGCTAGGCTTCAAGGCGTTGAGACCCAGTACTTC.

The chain carries TRBV5-1 and TRBJ2-5; 14 bases are shared with TRBD2. This CDR3 comprises 22 residues. The germline V gene has CDR1 SGHRS and CDR2 YFSETQ. V trimming: 6 bases; J trimming: 3 bases; junction bases outside the gene matches: 25. The CDR3: CASKYFWNTAGTSGSGEETQYF. The CDR3 DNA reads TGCGCCAGCAAATACTTCTGGAACACCGCCGGGACTAGCGGGAGCGGGGAAGAGACCCAGTACTTC.

The chain is built from TRBV29-1 and TRBJ1-2; D is perhaps TRBD1 (6 bases). CDR1 SQVTM and CDR2 ANQGSEA come from the germline V gene. The V and J ends lost 6 bases and 3 bases respectively, with 17 bases between them. The CDR3 has 14 residues. This CDR3 is CSVRRGGDHYGYTF. CDR3 DNA sequence: TGCAGCGTCCGAAGGGGGGGGGATCACTATGGCTACACCTTC.

The chain employs TRBV27 and TRBJ2-2; D may be TRBD1 or TRBD2 (5 bases each). Germline-derived CDR1 and CDR2 are MNHEY and SMNVEV (reference sequence). V was cut by 5 bases and J by 4 bases, with 26 bases left in between. The CDR3 loop spans 19 amino acids. The CDR3: CASSPDPPRDRLTTGELFF. The CDR3, as DNA: TGTGCCAGCAGTCCCGACCCCCCTCGGGACCGACTAACCACCGGGGAGCTGTTTTTT.

The CDR3 nucleotides read TGCGCCAGCTCGCTGACTCTGACGGGCCCCACAGATACGCAGTATTTT. It translates to CASSLTLTGPTDTQYF. The gene calls are TRBV10-1 and TRBJ2-3; D gene uncertain. The CDR3 extends over 16 amino acids. Germline CDR1 is WNHNN and CDR2 is SYGVQD (reference sequence). The ends were cut back, 8 bases at V and 2 bases at J, with 20 bases in the middle.

The chain couples TRBV25-1 to TRBJ1-2; D ambiguous. Between the trimmed V and J ends, which lost 4 bases and 4 bases, there was a span of 13 bases. Germline lookup yields CDR1 MGHDK and CDR2 SYGVNS. This CDR3 comprises 14 residues. The CDR3 coding sequence is TGTGCCAGCAGTGGGGCACTGAACTCCTATGGCTACACCTTC. Its protein product is CASSGALNSYGYTF.

This clone was seen only a few times. At the DNA level, this CDR3 is encoded by other sequences in the same sample as well. The V and J genes are TRBV11-2 and TRBJ1-1; D is unresolved. CDR1 is SGHAT and CDR2 is FQNNGV in the germline V gene. CDR3 length: 13 residues. V was trimmed by 1 base and J by 1 base, leaving 4 bases between them. CDR3 coding DNA: TGTGCCAGCAGCTTAGCCCGGAACACTGAAGCTTTCTTT. Amino acid sequence: CASSLARNTEAFF.

The chain couples TRBV7-7 to TRBJ2-7; the D gene is possibly TRBD2 (6 bases). V lost 6 bases to trimming and J lost 1 base, with 22 bases between them. From germline, CDR1 is SSHAT and CDR2 FNYEAQ (reference sequence). The CDR3 length is 17 residues. The CDR3 DNA follows: TGTGCCAGCAGTCCCGGGGTGGGGCTAGCGCCATCCTACGAGCAGTACTTC. Translating gives CASSPGVGLAPSYEQYF.

This chain joins TRBV13 and TRBJ1-3; D not resolved. V was clipped by 4 bases and J by 0 bases, with 16 bases between them. This CDR3 is built from 17 residues. CDR1 PRHDT and CDR2 FYEKMQ come from the germline V gene (reference sequence). The CDR3 bases are TGTGCCAGCAGCTCCTCCGGGGAAGGCACCTCTGGAAACACCATATATTTT. Translated, it gives CASSSSGEGTSGNTIYF.

The V call is TRBV5-1, the J call TRBJ1-1; TRBD1 aligns across 7 bases. The V segment lost 0 bases and the J segment 5 bases; nucleotides outside the gene matches: 7. The length of the CDR3 is 15 residues. Germline assignment: CDR1 SGHRS and CDR2 YFSETQ. In DNA, the CDR3 is TGCGCCAGCAGCTTGGGTAGGGGGCCGGAGACTGAAGCTTTCTTT. This sequence encodes CASSLGRGPETEAFF.

V is TRBV4-1 and J is TRBJ1-1; no reliable D call. Trimming took off 1 base at V and 4 bases at J, with 10 bases between the two ends. The germline gives CDR1 MGHRA, CDR2 YSYEKL. The CDR3 has 14 amino acids. CDR3 nucleotides: TGCGCCAGCAGCCAAGGCCGGAGCACCACTGAAGCTTTCTTT. It is translated as CASSQGRSTTEAFF.

This sequence joins TRBV25-1 and TRBJ2-1, with TRBD2 matching 7 bases. CDR1 MGHDK and CDR2 SYGVNS come from the germline V gene. The CDR3 covers 16 residues. V lost 5 bases to trimming and J lost 2 bases; unmatched junction nucleotides: 9. The CDR3 here is CASSPGGGSPYNEQFF. In DNA form, the CDR3 reads TGTGCCAGCAGTCCAGGAGGCGGGAGCCCCTACAATGAGCAGTTCTTC.